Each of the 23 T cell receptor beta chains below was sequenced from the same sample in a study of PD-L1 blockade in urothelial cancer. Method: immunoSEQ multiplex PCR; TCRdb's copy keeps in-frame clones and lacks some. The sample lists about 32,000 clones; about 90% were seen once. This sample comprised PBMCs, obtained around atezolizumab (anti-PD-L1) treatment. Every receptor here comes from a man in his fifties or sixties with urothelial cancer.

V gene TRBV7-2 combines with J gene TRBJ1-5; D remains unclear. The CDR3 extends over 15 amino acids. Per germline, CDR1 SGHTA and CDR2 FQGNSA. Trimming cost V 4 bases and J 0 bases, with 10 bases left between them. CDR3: CASSSPRGSNQPQHF. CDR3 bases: TGTGCCAGCAGCTCCCCGCGGGGTAGCAATCAGCCCCAGCATTTT. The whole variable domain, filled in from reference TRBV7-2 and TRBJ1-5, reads GAGVSQSPSNKVTEKGKDVELRCDPISGHTALYWYRQSLGQGLEFLIYFQGNSAPDKSGLPSDRFSAERTGGSVSTLTIQRTQQEDSAVYLCASSSPRGSNQPQHFGDGTRLSIL.

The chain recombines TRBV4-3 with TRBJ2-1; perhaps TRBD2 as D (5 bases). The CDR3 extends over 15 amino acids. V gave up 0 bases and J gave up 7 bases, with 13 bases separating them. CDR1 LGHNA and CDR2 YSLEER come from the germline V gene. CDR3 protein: CASSQDERRINEQFF. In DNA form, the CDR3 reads TGCGCCAGCAGCCAAGATGAGAGGAGGATTAATGAGCAGTTCTTC.

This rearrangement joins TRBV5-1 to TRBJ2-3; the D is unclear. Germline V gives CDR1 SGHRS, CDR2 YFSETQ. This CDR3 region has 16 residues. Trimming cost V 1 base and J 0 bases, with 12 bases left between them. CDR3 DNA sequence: TGCGCCAGCAGCTTGTCGGAGTACCCTAGCACAGATACGCAGTATTTT. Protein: CASSLSEYPSTDTQYF.

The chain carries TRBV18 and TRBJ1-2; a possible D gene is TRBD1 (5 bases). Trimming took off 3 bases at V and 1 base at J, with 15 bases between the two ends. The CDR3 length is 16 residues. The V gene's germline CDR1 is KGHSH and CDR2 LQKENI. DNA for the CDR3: TGTGCCAGCTCACCTTTTGGACAAGATATTAACTATGGCTACACCTTC. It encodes CASSPFGQDINYGYTF.

CDR3 DNA sequence: TGTGCCTGGAGTGTACTCGGGGGAGAGACCCAGTACTTC. Protein: CAWSVLGGETQYF. The V gene is TRBV30, the J gene TRBJ2-5; a possible D gene is TRBD2 (6 bases). The V end lost 0 bases, the J end lost 4 bases, and 9 bases lay between the germline ends. The CDR3 extends over 13 amino acids. CDR1 is GTSNPN, CDR2 SVGIG, per germline (reference sequence).

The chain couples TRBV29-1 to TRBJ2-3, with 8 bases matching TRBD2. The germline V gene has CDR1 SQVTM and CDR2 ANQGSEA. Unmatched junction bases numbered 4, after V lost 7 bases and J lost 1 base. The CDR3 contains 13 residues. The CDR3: CSALLAGTDTQYF. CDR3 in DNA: TGCAGCGCCTTACTAGCGGGCACAGATACGCAGTATTTT.

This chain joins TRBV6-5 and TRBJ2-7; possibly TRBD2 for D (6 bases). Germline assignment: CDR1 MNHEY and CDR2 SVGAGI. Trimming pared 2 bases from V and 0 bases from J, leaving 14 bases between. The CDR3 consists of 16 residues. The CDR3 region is CASSYGAGRSSYEQYF. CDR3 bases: TGTGCCAGCAGTTACGGGGCGGGAAGAAGCTCCTACGAGCAGTACTTC.

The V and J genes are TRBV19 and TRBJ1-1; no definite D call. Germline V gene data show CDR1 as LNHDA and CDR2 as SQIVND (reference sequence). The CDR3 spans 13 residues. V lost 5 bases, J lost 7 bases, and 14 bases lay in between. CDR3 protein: CASSDANALEAFF. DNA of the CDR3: TGTGCCAGTAGTGATGCGAACGCACTTGAAGCTTTCTTT.

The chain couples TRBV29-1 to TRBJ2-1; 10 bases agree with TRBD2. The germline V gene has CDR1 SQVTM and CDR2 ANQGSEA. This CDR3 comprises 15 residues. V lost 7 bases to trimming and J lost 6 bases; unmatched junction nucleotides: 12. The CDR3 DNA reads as TGCAGCGCCCCGATGCCCAGCGGGGGGGCCAATGAGCAGTTCTTC. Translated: CSAPMPSGGANEQFF.

CDR3: CASSPPTGQKSYEQYF. The CDR3 DNA sequence: TGTGCCAGCTCACCACCGACAGGGCAGAAATCCTACGAGCAGTACTTC. The chain employs TRBV18 and TRBJ2-7; 7 bases line up with TRBD1. The CDR3 extends over 16 amino acids. Looked up from germline, CDR1 is KGHSH and CDR2 is LQKENI. V shed 0 bases and J 1 base; nucleotides not matched to a gene: 6.

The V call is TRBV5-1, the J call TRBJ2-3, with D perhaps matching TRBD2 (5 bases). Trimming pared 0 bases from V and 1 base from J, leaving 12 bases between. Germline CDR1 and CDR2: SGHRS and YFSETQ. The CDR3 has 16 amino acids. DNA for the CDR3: TGCGCCAGCAGCTTGGTGCTCGGGAAAGGCACAGATACGCAGTATTTT. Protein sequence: CASSLVLGKGTDTQYF.

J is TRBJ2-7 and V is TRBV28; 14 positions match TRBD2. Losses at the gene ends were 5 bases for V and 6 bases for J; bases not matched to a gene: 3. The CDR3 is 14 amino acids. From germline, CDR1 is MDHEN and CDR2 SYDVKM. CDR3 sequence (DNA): TGTGCCAGCAGTCCCGGACTAGCGGGAGGCGAGCAGTACTTC. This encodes CASSPGLAGGEQYF.

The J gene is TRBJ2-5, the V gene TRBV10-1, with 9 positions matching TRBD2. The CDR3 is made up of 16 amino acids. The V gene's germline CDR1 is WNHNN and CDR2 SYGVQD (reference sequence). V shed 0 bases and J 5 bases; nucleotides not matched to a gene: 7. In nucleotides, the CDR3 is TGCGCCAGCAGTGAGTCGGGCGGGGGGGCCGTGGAGACCCAGTACTTC. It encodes CASSESGGGAVETQYF.

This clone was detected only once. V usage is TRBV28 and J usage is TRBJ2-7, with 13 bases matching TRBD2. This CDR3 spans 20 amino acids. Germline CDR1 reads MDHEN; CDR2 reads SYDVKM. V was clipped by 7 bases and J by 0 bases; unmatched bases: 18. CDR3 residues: CASTQGGVLAGGKFSYEQYF. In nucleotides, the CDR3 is TGTGCCAGCACCCAAGGGGGAGTACTAGCGGGAGGGAAGTTCTCCTACGAGCAGTACTTC. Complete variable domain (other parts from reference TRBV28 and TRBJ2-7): DVKVTQSSRYLVKRTGEKVFLECVQDMDHENMFWYRQDPGLGLRLIYFSYDVKMKEKGDIPEGYSVSREKKERFSLILESASTNQTSMYLCASTQGGVLAGGKFSYEQYFGPGTRLTVT.

The CDR3 nucleotides read TGCGCCAGCAGCTGGGACAGGAGCTCTGGAAACACCATATATTTT. Its translation is CASSWDRSSGNTIYF. This rearrangement joins TRBV5-1 to TRBJ1-3; 8 bases agree with TRBD1. The germline CDR1 and CDR2 sequences are SGHRS and YFSETQ. There are 15 residues in the CDR3. The V gene end was trimmed by 3 bases and the J gene end by 0 bases; junction bases not matched to a gene: 2.

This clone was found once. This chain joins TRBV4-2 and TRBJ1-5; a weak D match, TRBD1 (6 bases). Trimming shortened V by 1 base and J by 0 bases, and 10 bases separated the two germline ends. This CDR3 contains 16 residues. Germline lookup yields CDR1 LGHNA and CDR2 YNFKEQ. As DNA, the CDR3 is TGTGCCAGCAGCCAAGGTGGACAGTTTAGCAATCAGCCCCAGCATTTT. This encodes CASSQGGQFSNQPQHF.

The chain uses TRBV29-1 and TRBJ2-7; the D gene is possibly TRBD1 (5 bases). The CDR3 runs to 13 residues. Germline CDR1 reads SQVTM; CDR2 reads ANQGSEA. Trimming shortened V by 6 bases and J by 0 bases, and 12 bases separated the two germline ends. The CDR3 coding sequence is TGCAGCGTGAAGACAGTGAGCTCCTACGAGCAGTACTTC. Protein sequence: CSVKTVSSYEQYF.

CDR3 sequence (DNA): TGTGCCAGCAGTTTGAGTAGCGTCCACACCGGGGAGCTGTTTTTT. Translated, it gives CASSLSSVHTGELFF. The chain joins TRBV6-4 to TRBJ2-2; the D gene is possibly TRBD2 (5 bases). Trimming pared 5 bases from V and 3 bases from J, leaving 13 bases between. CDR1 and CDR2 (germline): MRHNA, SNTAGT. This CDR3 region has 15 residues.

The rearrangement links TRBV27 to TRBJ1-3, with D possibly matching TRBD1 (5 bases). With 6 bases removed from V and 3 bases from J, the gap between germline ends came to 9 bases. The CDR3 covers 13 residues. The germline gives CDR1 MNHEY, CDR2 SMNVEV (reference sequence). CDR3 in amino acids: CASRQGGGNTIYF. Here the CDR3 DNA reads TGTGCCAGCAGGCAGGGAGGTGGAAACACCATATATTTT.

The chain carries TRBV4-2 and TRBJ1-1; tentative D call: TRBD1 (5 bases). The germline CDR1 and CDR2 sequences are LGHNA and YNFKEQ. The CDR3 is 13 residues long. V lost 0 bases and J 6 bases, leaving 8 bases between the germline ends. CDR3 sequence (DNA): TGTGCCAGCAGCCAAGATCCGGGGGCTGAAGCTTTCTTT. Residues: CASSQDPGAEAFF.

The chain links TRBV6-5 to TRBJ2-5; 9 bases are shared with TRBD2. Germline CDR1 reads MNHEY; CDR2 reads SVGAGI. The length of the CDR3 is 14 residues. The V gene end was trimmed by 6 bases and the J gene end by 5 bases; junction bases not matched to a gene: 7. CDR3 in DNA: TGTGCCAGCAGAGATGCGGGGGGGTTGGAGACCCAGTACTTC. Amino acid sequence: CASRDAGGLETQYF.

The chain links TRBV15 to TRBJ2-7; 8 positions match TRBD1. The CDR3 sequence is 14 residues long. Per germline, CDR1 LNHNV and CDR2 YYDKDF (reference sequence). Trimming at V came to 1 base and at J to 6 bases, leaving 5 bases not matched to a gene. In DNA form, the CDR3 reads TGTGCCACCAGCAGAGGGCAGGGGGCTAGCGAGCAGTACTTC. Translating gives CATSRGQGASEQYF.

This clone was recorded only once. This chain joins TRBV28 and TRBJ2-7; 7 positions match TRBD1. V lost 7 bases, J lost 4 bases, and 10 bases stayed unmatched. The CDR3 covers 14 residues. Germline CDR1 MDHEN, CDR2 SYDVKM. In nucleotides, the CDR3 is TGTGCCAGCACCCGGCAGGGGGTGTCGTACGAGCAGTACTTC. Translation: CASTRQGVSYEQYF.